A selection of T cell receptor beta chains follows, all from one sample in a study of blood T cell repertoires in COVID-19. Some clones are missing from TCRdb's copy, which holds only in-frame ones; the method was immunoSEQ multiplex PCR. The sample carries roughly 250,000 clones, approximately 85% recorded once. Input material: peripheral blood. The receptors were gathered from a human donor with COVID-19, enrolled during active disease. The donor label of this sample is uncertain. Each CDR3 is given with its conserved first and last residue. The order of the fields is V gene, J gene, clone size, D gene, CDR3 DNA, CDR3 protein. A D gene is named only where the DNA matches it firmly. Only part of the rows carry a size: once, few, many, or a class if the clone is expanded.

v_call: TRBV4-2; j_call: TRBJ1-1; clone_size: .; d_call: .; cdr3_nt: TGTGCCAGCAGCCAAATCGGCGGGACGCTGAACACTGAAGCTTTCTTT; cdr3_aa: CASSQIGGTLNTEAFF
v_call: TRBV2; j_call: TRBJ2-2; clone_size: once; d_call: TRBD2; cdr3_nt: TGTGCCAGCGGACTAGCGGGAGTTAGCACCGGGGAGCTGTTTTTT; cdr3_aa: CASGLAGVSTGELFF
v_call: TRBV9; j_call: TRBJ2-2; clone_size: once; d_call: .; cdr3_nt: TGTGCCAGCAGCGTAGCGCCAGGGGCCCCCGGGGAGCTGTTTTTT; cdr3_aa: CASSVAPGAPGELFF
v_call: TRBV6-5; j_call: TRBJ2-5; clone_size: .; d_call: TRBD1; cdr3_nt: TGTGCCAGCAGGCCTCCGACAGGGGGAGAGACCCAGTACTTC; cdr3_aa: CASRPPTGGETQYF
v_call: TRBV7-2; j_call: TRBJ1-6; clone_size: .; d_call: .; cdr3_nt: TGTGCCAGCAGCTTGGGGCCTAGCTCCTATAATTCACCCCTCCACTTT; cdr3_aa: CASSLGPSSYNSPLHF
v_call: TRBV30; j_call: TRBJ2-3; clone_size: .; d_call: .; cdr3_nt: TGTGCCTGGAGTGTCGGCAGGCCTTCAGTGAATACGCAGTATTTT; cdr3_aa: CAWSVGRPSVNTQYF
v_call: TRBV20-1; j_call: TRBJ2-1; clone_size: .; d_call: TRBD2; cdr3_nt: TGCAGTGCTAGTACGACTAGCGGGATCCGGGATGAGCAGTTCTTC; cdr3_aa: CSASTTSGIRDEQFF
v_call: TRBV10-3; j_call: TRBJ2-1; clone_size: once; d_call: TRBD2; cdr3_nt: TGTGCCATCAGGGGGACTAGCGGGAGGGCCCGGAACAATGAGCAGTTCTTC; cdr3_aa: CAIRGTSGRARNNEQFF
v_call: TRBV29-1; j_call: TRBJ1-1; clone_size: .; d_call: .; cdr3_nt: TGCAGCGTGGGGCAGGGGAACACTGAAGCTTTCTTT; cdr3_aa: CSVGQGNTEAFF
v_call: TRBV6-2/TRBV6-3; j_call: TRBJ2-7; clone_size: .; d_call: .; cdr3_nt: TGTGCCAGCAGTTACTCTTCTGGGGGGAACGAGCAGTACTTC; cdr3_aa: CASSYSSGGNEQYF
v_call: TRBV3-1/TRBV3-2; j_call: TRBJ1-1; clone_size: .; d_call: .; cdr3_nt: TGTGCCAGCAGCCAAGGCCGGGGTCTGACTGAAGCTTTCTTT; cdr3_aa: CASSQGRGLTEAFF
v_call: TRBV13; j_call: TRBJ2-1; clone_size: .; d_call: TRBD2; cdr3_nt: TGTGCCAGCAGCTTAGGCGGGGAGGGAAACAATGAGCAGTTCTTC; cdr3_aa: CASSLGGEGNNEQFF
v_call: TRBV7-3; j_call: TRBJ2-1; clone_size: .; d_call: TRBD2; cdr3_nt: TGTGCCAGCAGCCTTAGCGGGAGCAGTGGAGATGAGCAGTTCTTC; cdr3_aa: CASSLSGSSGDEQFF
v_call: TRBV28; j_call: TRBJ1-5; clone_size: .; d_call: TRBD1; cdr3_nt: TGTGCCAGCAGTTCATCGGGACAGGCTAGCAATCAGCCCCAGCATTTT; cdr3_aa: CASSSSGQASNQPQHF
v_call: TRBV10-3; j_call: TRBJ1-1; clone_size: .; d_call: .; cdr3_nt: TGTGCCATCAGTGAGGTAGGGGGGGAAACTGAAGCTTTCTTT; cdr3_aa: CAISEVGGETEAFF
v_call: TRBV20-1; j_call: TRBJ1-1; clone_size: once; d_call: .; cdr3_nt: TGCAGTGCTAGTGAAGGGGACACTGAAGCTTTCTTT; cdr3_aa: CSASEGDTEAFF
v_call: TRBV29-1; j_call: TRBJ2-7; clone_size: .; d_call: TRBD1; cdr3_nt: TGCAGCGTTCATCACAGGGGGCAGGACGAGCAGTACTTC; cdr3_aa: CSVHHRGQDEQYF
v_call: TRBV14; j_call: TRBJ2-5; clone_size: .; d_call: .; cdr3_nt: TGTGCCAGCAGCCAGATGCGGGGCCCCCAAGAGACCCAGTACTTC; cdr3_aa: CASSQMRGPQETQYF
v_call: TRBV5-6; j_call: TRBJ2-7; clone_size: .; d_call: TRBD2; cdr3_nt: TGTGCCAGCACCCGACTAGCGGGTACCTACGAGCAGTACTTC; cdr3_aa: CASTRLAGTYEQYF
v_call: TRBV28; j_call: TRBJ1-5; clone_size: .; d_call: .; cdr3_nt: TGTGCCAGCAGTTTAGGGGCCTTAGATCAGCCCCAGCATTTT; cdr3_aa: CASSLGALDQPQHF
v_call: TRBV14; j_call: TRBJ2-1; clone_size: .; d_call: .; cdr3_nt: TGTGCCAGCAGCGGGGGGTCCTCCTACAATGAGCAGTTCTTC; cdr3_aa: CASSGGSSYNEQFF
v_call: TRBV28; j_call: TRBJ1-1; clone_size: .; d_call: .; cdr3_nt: TGTGCCAGCACCCTTCGGGGGACGGCAAACACTGAAGCTTTCTTT; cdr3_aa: CASTLRGTANTEAFF
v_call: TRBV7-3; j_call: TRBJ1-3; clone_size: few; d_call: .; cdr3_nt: TGTGCCAGCAGCGCCCGCCTCGGGTCGGACACCATATATTTT; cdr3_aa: CASSARLGSDTIYF
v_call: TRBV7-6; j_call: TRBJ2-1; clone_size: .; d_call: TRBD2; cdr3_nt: TGTGCCAGCGGATCAGCGGGAGGGCCTTACAATGAGCAGTTCTTC; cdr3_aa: CASGSAGGPYNEQFF
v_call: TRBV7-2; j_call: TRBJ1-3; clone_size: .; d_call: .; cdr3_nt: TGTGCCAGCAGCTTACGAGATCCTCATAGCTCTGGAAACACCATATATTTT; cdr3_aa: CASSLRDPHSSGNTIYF
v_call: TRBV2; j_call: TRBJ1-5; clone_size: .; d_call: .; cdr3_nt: TGTGCCAGCCGAGGGCGGACGGGTAGCAATCAGCCCCAGCATTTT; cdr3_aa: CASRGRTGSNQPQHF
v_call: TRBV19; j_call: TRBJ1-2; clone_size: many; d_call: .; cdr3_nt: TGTGCCAGTACCATCGGGGAGTATGGCTACACCTTC; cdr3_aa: CASTIGEYGYTF
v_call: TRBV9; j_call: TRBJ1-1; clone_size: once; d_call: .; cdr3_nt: TGTGCCAGCAGCGTAGTTGACAGTTCAGAAGGGGGAACTGAAGCTTTCTTT; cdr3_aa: CASSVVDSSEGGTEAFF
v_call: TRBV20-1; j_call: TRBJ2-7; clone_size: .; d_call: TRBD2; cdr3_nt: TGCACCCTAGCGGGAGACCGCGAGCAGTACTTC; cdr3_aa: CTLAGDREQYF